These T cell receptor beta chains were read from a single sample in a study of CD8+ T cells in alopecia areata. Sequencing used immunoSEQ multiplex PCR; TCRdb keeps in-frame clones, though not all of them. The table shows some 80,000 clones, with around 67% occurring only once. Material: CD8+ T cells sorted from blood, obtained at week 24, from a patient treated with tofacitinib. Every receptor here comes from a human donor with alopecia areata. Each CDR3 is given with its conserved first and last residue. Each record gives: CDR3 length, J gene, D gene, clone size, V gene, CDR3 protein, CDR3 DNA. A D gene is named only where the DNA matches it firmly. Clone size, where shown, is once, few, many, or a class for clones that have expanded.

>13|TRBJ1-5|-|-|TRBV16
CASSPPGAQPQHF
TGTGCCAGCAGCCCCCCGGGGGCTCAGCCCCAGCATTTT
>15|TRBJ2-5|-|-|TRBV6-6
CASSPGAFGVETQYF
TGTGCCAGCAGTCCAGGGGCGTTTGGGGTCGAGACCCAGTACTTC
>17|TRBJ2-1|-|-|TRBV21-1
CASSSLRLAGKYNEQFF
TGTGCCAGCAGCTCTCTAAGACTAGCGGGTAAATACAATGAGCAGTTCTTC
>15|TRBJ2-3|TRBD2|few|TRBV5-6
CASSLLAGGTDTQYF
TGTGCCAGCAGCTTGCTTGCGGGGGGCACAGATACGCAGTATTTT
>12|TRBJ2-1|-|-|TRBV7-3
CASSLVGNEQFF
TGTGCCAGCAGCTTAGTTGGAAATGAGCAGTTCTTC
>15|TRBJ1-2|TRBD1|-|TRBV5-6
CASSSWTGDDYGYTF
TGTGCCAGCAGCTCATGGACAGGGGACGACTATGGCTACACCTTC
>14|TRBJ1-2|TRBD1|-|TRBV11-2
CASSPGTGGYGYTF
TGTGCCAGCAGCCCCGGGACAGGGGGCTATGGCTACACCTTC
>14|TRBJ2-4|TRBD1|-|TRBV5-1
CASSDRGGKNIQYF
TGCGCCAGCTCCGACAGGGGGGGCAAAAACATTCAGTACTTC
>17|TRBJ2-3|TRBD2|-|TRBV28
CASSLVSSGNGADTQYF
TGTGCCAGCAGTTTAGTGTCTAGCGGGAACGGGGCAGATACGCAGTATTTT
>15|TRBJ2-2|TRBD1|-|TRBV23-1
CASSQGDRGTGELFF
TGCGCCAGCAGTCAAGGAGACAGGGGCACCGGGGAGCTGTTTTTT
>16|TRBJ2-1|TRBD2|-|TRBV7-8
CASSPRTSGRANEQFF
TGTGCCAGCAGCCCCCGGACTAGCGGGAGGGCCAATGAGCAGTTCTTC
>14|TRBJ2-7|-|-|TRBV7-8
CASSLARLTYEQYF
TGTGCCAGCAGCTTGGCGAGACTTACCTACGAGCAGTACTTC
>15|TRBJ1-1|-|few|TRBV11-2
CASSLEAVMNTEAFF
TGTGCCAGCAGCTTGGAAGCCGTAATGAACACTGAAGCTTTCTTT
>14|TRBJ2-5|-|-|TRBV7-7
CANSLARGQETQYF
TGTGCCAACAGCTTAGCCAGGGGCCAAGAGACCCAGTACTTC
>18|TRBJ2-1|TRBD2|-|TRBV13
CASSPFGLAGVNYNEQFF
TGTGCCAGCAGCCCCTTCGGACTAGCGGGGGTTAACTACAATGAGCAGTTCTTC
>14|TRBJ1-2|-|few|TRBV27
CASSVGGGLRSYTF
TGTGCCAGCAGCGTTGGTGGGGGGTTGAGGAGTTACACCTTC
>13|TRBJ1-1|TRBD1|-|TRBV27
CASSLQGDTEAFF
TGTGCCAGCAGTTTACAGGGGGACACTGAAGCTTTCTTT
>13|TRBJ1-5|-|-|TRBV6-5
CASSSLALEPQHF
TGTGCCAGCAGTTCCCTGGCGTTGGAGCCCCAGCATTTT
>19|TRBJ2-3|TRBD1|once|TRBV7-8
CASSLGYLGTGNSTDTQYF
TGTGCCAGCAGCTTGGGGTACCTGGGGACAGGGAATAGCACAGATACGCAGTATTTT
>14|TRBJ2-7|TRBD1|-|TRBV29-1
CSVAGTGFSYEQYF
TGCAGCGTTGCCGGGACAGGGTTCTCCTACGAGCAGTACTTC
>16|TRBJ2-7|-|-|TRBV28
CASSLLAGEAGYEQYF
TGTGCCAGCAGTTTATTGGCAGGGGAAGCAGGATACGAGCAGTACTTC
>14|TRBJ2-7|-|few|TRBV5-1
CASSLREGPPEQYF
TGCGCCAGCAGCTTGAGAGAAGGGCCCCCCGAGCAGTACTTC
>13|TRBJ2-7|-|-|TRBV7-9
CASSFIGSYEQYF
TGTGCCAGCAGCTTTATCGGCTCCTACGAGCAGTACTTC
>15|TRBJ2-3|-|-|TRBV9
CASNAWGASTDTQYF
TGTGCCAGCAACGCTTGGGGGGCGAGCACAGATACGCAGTATTTT
>15|TRBJ2-4|-|few|TRBV4-3
CASSQERGWGNIQYF
TGCGCCAGCAGCCAGGAGAGAGGTTGGGGAAACATTCAGTACTTC
>13|TRBJ1-2|-|-|TRBV29-1
CSVHESSPGGYTF
TGCAGCGTCCACGAGAGCTCCCCGGGGGGCTACACCTTC
>15|TRBJ2-7|TRBD2|many|TRBV14
CASSLGTSLSYEQYF
TGTGCCAGCAGCCTAGGGACTAGCCTCTCCTACGAGCAGTACTTC
>16|TRBJ2-5|TRBD1|-|TRBV4-3
CASSPSLTGIRETQYF
TGCGCCAGCAGCCCCTCGTTGACAGGGATAAGGGAGACCCAGTACTTC
>20|TRBJ2-1|TRBD2|-|TRBV19
CASSIALGWTSGRADNEQFF
TGTGCCAGTAGTATCGCCCTAGGTTGGACTAGCGGGAGGGCCGACAATGAGCAGTTCTTC
>12|TRBJ1-2|-|-|TRBV4-1
CASSQGQDGYTF
TGCGCCAGCAGCCAAGGGCAGGATGGCTACACCTTC
>12|TRBJ2-3|-|few|TRBV27
CASRHGGDTQYF
TGTGCCAGCAGACACGGAGGAGATACGCAGTATTTT
>14|TRBJ2-7|-|many|TRBV7-6
CASSPRRGNYEQYF
TGTGCCAGCAGCCCCCGGCGTGGGAACTACGAGCAGTACTTC
>14|TRBJ2-5|-|few|TRBV5-1
CASSFVNSQETQYF
TGCGCCAGCAGCTTTGTGAACTCCCAAGAGACCCAGTACTTC
>15|TRBJ2-1|-|-|TRBV5-6
CASSLDSFSYNEQFF
TGTGCCAGCAGCTTGGACTCGTTCTCCTACAATGAGCAGTTCTTC